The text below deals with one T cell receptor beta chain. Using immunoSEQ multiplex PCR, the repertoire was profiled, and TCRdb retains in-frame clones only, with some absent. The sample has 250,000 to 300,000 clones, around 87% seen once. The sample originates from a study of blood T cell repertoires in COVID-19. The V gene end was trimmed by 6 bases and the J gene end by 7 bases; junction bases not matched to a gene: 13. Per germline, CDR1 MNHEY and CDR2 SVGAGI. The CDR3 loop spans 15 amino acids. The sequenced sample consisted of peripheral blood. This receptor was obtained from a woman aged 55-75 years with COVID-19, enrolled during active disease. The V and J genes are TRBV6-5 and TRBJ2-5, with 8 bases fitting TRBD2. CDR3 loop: CASRKAGESRGTQYF. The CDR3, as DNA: TGTGCCAGCAGAAAAGCGGGAGAGTCTCGGGGGACCCAGTACTTC.